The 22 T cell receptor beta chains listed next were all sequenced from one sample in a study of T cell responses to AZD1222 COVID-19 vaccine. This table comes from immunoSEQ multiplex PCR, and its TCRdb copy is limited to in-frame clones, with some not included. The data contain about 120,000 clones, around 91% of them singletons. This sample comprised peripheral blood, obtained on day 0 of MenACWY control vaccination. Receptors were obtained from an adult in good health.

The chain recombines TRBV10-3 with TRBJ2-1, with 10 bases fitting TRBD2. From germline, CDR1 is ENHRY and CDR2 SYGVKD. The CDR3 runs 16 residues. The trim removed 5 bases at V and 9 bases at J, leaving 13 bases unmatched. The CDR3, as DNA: TGTGCCATCAGTAAACACGGGAGCGGGGGGGCCGGTGAGCAGTTCTTC. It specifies CAISKHGSGGAGEQFF.

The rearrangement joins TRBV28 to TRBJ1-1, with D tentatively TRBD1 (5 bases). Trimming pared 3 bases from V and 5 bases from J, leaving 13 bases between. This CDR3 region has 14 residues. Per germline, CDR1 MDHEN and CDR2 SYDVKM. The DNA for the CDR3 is TGTGCCAGCAGTTTTCGCCCAGGGCATACTGAAGCTTTCTTT. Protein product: CASSFRPGHTEAFF.

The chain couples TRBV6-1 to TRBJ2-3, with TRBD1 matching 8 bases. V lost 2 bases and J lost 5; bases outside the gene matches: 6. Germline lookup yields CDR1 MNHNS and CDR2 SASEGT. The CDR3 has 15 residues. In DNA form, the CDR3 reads TGTGCCAGCAGTGAATTGGGGACAGGAAGAGATACGCAGTATTTT. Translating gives CASSELGTGRDTQYF.

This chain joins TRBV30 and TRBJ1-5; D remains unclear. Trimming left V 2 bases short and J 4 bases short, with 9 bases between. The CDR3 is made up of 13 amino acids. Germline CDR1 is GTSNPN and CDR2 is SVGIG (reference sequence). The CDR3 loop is CAWSLMVNQPQHF. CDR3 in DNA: TGTGCCTGGAGTCTAATGGTAAATCAGCCCCAGCATTTT.

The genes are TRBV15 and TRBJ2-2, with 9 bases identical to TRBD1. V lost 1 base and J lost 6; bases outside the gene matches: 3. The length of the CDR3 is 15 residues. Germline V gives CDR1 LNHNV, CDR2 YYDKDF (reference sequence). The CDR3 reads CATSRGDRVAGELFF. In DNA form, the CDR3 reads TGTGCCACCAGCAGAGGGGACAGGGTGGCCGGGGAGCTGTTTTTT.

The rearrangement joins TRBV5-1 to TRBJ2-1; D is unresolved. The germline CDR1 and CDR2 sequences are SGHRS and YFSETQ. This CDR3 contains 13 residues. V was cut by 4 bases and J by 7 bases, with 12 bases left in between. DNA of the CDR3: TGCGCCAGCAGCCTCACCCTGGGGAATGAGCAGTTCTTC. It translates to CASSLTLGNEQFF.

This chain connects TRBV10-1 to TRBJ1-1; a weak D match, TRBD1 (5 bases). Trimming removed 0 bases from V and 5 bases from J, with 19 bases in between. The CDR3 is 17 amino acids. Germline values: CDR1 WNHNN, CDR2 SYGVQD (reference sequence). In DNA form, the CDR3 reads TGCGCCAGCAGTGAGTCATCATTTGGTCAGGGATCTACTGAAGCTTTCTTT. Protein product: CASSESSFGQGSTEAFF.

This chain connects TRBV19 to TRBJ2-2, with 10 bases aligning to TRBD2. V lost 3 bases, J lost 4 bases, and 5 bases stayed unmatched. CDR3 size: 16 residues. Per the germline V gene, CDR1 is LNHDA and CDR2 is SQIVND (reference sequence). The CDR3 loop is CASSIESGRVTGELFF. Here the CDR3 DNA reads TGTGCCAGTAGTATTGAGAGCGGGAGGGTCACCGGGGAGCTGTTTTTT.

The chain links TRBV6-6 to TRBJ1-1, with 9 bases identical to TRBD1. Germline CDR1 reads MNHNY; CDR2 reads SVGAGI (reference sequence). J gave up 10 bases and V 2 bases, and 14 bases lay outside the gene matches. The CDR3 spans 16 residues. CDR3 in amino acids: CASSYPTGQGRQRAFF. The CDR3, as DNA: TGTGCCAGCAGTTACCCAACGGGACAGGGACGGCAGAGAGCTTTCTTT.

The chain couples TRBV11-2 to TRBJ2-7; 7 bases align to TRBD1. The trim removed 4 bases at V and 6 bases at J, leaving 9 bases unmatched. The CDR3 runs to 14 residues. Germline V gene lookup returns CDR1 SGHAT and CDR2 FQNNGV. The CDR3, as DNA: TGTGCCAGCAGCTCCAATTACAGGGGTGGCGAGCAGTACGTC. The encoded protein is CASSSNYRGGEQYV.

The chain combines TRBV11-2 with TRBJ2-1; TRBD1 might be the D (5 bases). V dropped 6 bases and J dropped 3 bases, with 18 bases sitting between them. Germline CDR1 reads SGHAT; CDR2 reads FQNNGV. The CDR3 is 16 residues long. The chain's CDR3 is CASSYQGVASYNEQFF. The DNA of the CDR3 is TGTGCCAGCAGTTATCAGGGTGTAGCTAGCTACAATGAGCAGTTCTTC.

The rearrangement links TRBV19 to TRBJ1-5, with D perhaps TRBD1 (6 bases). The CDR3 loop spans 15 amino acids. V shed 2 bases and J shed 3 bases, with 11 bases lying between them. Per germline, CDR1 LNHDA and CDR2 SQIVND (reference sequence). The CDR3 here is CASSISGGNNQPQHF. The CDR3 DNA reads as TGTGCCAGTAGTATATCTGGGGGCAACAATCAGCCCCAGCATTTT.

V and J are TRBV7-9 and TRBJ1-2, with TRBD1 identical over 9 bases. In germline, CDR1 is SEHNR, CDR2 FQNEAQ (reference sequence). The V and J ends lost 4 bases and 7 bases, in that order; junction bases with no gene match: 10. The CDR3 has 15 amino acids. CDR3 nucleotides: TGTGCCAGCAGCTCCACACAGGGGGCGCCGCGTGGCTACACCTTC. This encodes CASSSTQGAPRGYTF.

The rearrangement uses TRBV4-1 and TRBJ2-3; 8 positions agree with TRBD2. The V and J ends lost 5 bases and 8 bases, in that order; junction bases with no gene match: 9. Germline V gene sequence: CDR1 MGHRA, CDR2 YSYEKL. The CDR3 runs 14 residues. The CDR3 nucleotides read TGCGCCAGCAGCGAACCGGGACTAGGTGTTACGCAGTATTTT. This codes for CASSEPGLGVTQYF.

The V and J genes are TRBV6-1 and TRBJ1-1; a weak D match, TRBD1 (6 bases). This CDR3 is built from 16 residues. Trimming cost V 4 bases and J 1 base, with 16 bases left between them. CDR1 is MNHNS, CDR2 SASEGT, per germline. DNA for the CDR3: TGTGCCAGCAGTGTTCTCCTTGTCAGGGGGAACACTGAAGCTTTCTTT. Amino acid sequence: CASSVLLVRGNTEAFF.

CDR3 bases: TGTGCCAGCAGCGTAGGAAAGGGGGGGACCATACGGGCCGGGGAGCTGTTTTTT. This sequence encodes CASSVGKGGTIRAGELFF. The chain links TRBV9 to TRBJ2-2, with TRBD2 as a possible D gene (7 bases). Looked up from germline, CDR1 is SGDLS and CDR2 is YYNGEE. This CDR3 has 18 amino acids. V was clipped by 0 bases and J by 6 bases, with 21 bases between them.

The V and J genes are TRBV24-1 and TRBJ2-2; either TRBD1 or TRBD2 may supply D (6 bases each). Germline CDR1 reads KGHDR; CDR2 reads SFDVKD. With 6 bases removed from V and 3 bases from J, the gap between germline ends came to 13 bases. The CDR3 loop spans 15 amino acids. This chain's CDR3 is CATSRPGADTGELFF. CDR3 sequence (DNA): TGTGCCACCAGTAGGCCGGGGGCAGACACCGGGGAGCTGTTTTTT.

CDR3 in amino acids: CASSLGQGGSNQPQHF. The DNA for the CDR3 is TGTGCCAGCAGCCTGGGACAGGGGGGGAGCAATCAGCCCCAGCATTTT. The V call is TRBV5-8, the J call TRBJ1-5, with 11 bases aligning to TRBD1. CDR3 size: 16 residues. With 4 bases clipped from V and 1 base from J, the junction kept 4 bases outside the gene matches. Germline V gene sequence: CDR1 SGHTS, CDR2 YDEGEE.

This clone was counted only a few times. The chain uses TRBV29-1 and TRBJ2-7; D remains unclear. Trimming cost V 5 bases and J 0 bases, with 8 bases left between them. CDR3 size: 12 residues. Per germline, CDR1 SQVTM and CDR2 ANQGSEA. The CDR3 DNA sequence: TGCAGCGTTAGTTCCAGCTCCTACGAGCAGTACGTC. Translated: CSVSSSSYEQYV.

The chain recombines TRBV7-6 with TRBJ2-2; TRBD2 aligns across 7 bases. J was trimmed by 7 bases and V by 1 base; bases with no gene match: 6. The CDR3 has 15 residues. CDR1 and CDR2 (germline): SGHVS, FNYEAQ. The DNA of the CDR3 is TGTGCCAGCAGCTTAGTGTCTAGCGGAATCGGGGAGCTGTTTTTT. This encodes CASSLVSSGIGELFF.

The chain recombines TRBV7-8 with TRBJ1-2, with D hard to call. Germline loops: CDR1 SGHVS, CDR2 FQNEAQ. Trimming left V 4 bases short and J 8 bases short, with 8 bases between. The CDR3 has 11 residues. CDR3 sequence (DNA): TGTGCCAGCAGCTCATCTGAAGGCTACACCTTC. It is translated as CASSSSEGYTF.

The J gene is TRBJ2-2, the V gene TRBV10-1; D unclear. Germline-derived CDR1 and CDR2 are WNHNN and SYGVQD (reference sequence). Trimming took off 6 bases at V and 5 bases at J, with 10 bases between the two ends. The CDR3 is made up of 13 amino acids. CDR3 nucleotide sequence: TGCGCCAGCAGGGGAAGGGAAACCGGGGAGCTGTTTTTT. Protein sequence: CASRGRETGELFF.